This is a list of T cell receptor beta chains from one sample in a study of cytomegalovirus exposure and HLA in healthy donors. Sequenced by immunoSEQ multiplex PCR; TCRdb stores in-frame clones only, minus some. This table holds more than 85,000 clones, 80% to 85% found once. What was sequenced was PBMCs. The origin of the receptors is a man under 40 in good health and CMV-seropositive. CDR3s include the opening cysteine and the closing phenylalanine or tryptophan. The D gene is left open where the match is weak. Not every row has a clone size; where given, it reads once, few, many or a size class.

abundance	len	v_gene	j_gene	d_gene	CDR3aa	CDR3nt
-	13	TRBV28	TRBJ2-2	TRBD1	CASKTGGTGELFF	TGTGCCAGCAAAACAGGGGGCACCGGGGAGCTGTTTTTT
-	13	TRBV19	TRBJ1-2	-	CASHRPPNYGYTF	TGTGCCAGTCACAGGCCCCCTAACTATGGCTACACCTTC
few	17	TRBV27	TRBJ2-1	TRBD1	CARDQGQALSSYNEQFF	TGTGCGCGAGATCAGGGACAGGCCCTTAGCTCCTACAATGAGCAGTTCTTC
-	13	TRBV10-3	TRBJ2-3	-	CAIGDSPPDTQYF	TGTGCCATCGGGGACTCCCCTCCAGATACGCAGTATTTT
-	11	TRBV6-5	TRBJ1-1	-	CASMGGTEAFF	TGTGCCAGCATGGGAGGCACTGAAGCTTTCTTT
-	16	TRBV11-2	TRBJ2-1	-	CASSPNVVADVNEQFF	TGTGCCAGCAGCCCCAACGTAGTAGCTGACGTCAATGAGCAGTTCTTC
-	12	TRBV6-1	TRBJ2-1	-	CASKDFYNEQFF	TGTGCCAGTAAGGACTTTTACAATGAGCAGTTCTTC
-	16	TRBV5-1	TRBJ1-1	-	CASSFRGADQNTEAFF	TGCGCCAGCAGTTTTCGGGGGGCGGATCAGAACACTGAAGCTTTCTTT
-	17	TRBV18	TRBJ1-3	-	CASSPQAGQPSGNTIYF	TGTGCCAGCTCACCACAAGCCGGACAGCCATCTGGAAACACCATATATTTT
-	13	TRBV28	TRBJ1-5	-	CASSSLREQPQHF	TGTGCCAGCAGTTCGCTCAGGGAACAGCCCCAGCATTTT
-	14	TRBV4-1	TRBJ1-2	TRBD1	CASSPGQGAGGYTF	TGCGCCAGCAGCCCGGGACAGGGGGCAGGGGGCTACACCTTC
once	12	TRBV30	TRBJ1-4	TRBD1	CARQGQNEKLFF	TGTGCCCGGCAGGGACAGAATGAAAAACTGTTTTTT
-	12	TRBV11-1	TRBJ1-1	-	CASSPSPDPAFF	TGTGCCAGCAGCCCCTCCCCAGATCCGGCTTTCTTT
-	14	TRBV7-2	TRBJ1-6	-	CASSLAPGNSPLHF	TGTGCCAGCAGCTTAGCCCCCGGGAATTCACCCCTCCACTTT
-	15	TRBV14	TRBJ1-1	-	CASSPGNRENTEAFF	TGTGCCAGCAGCCCGGGGAACAGAGAGAACACTGAAGCTTTCTTT
-	14	TRBV5-1	TRBJ1-2	-	CASSLEPPNYGYTF	TGCGCCAGCAGCTTAGAGCCACCAAACTATGGCTACACCTTC
-	16	TRBV9	TRBJ2-3	-	CASSVVALGGRDTQYF	TGTGCCAGCAGCGTAGTAGCCCTAGGCGGCAGAGATACGCAGTATTTT
-	16	TRBV13	TRBJ2-7	-	CASSRLRGASSYEQYF	TGTGCCAGCAGCCGACTCCGGGGGGCTTCCTCCTACGAGCAGTACTTC
-	15	TRBV5-1	TRBJ2-7	TRBD2	CASSFSGGAAYEQYF	TGCGCCAGCAGCTTTAGCGGGGGGGCCGCCTACGAGCAGTACTTC
-	15	TRBV5-1	TRBJ2-1	TRBD2	CASSPAGGYYNEQFF	TGCGCCAGCAGCCCGGCGGGGGGATACTACAATGAGCAGTTCTTC
-	14	TRBV4-3	TRBJ1-2	TRBD1	CASSLGQPNYGYTF	TGCGCCAGCAGCCTGGGACAGCCTAACTATGGCTACACCTTC
-	13	TRBV30	TRBJ2-3	TRBD2	CASQRGGTDTQYF	TGTGCCTCCCAGCGGGGGGGGACAGATACGCAGTATTTT
few	11	TRBV5-1	TRBJ2-7	-	CASSLGYEQYF	TGCGCCAGCAGCTTGGGCTACGAGCAGTACTTC
once	12	TRBV10-3	TRBJ1-2	-	CASTQAQGGYTF	TGTGCCAGTACCCAAGCACAGGGAGGCTACACCTTC